This T cell receptor (beta chain) comes out of a study of CD8 T cells in Susac syndrome (dated by TCRdb to the late 2010s). Broadly, across the study: Repertoire sequencing was used to test whether CD8+ T cell activation and differentiation in Susac syndrome was antigen driven. The study compared CD8+ T cell repertoire clonality among 12 healthy donors, 14 Susac syndrome patients and 15 multiple sclerosis patients. The investigation overall reported the following: The number of individuals in the TCR sequencing and HLA analysis was acknowledged as relatively small.

From the cysteine through the phenylalanine, the CDR3 covers 15 amino acids. Just the 45-base CDR3 DNA is kept, in frame starting at base 1. Taken from the germline V gene (reference sequence), the CDR1 and CDR2 loops are MNHEY and SMNVEV. Trimmed from V: 3 bases; trimmed from J: 8 bases; junction bases lacking a gene match: 6. RNA was extracted using the RNeasy kit, and about 0.45 to 1 microgram was reverse transcribed with random hexamers. The immunoSEQ multiplex PCR assay, covering 54 Vbeta and 13 Jbeta segments, was used to amplify TCR beta CDR3 regions. PCR amplification bias was corrected using a synthetic template baseline for primer optimization and computational correction. As for how the authors treated the data: Reads were annotated to V, D and J genes per IMGT and analyzed with immunoSEQ Analyzer, keeping only productive sequences. To calculate clonality, Shannon entropy was normalized by log2 of the number of productive unique sequences and then subtracted from one. For each patient and control, public and private clones were evaluated among the 100 most prevalent clones. Clones were defined as Susac-specific if absent from the healthy and MS cohorts, from around 1,000 published viral clones and from other ImmuneACCESS disease sequences. Clones were called with MiXCR by TCRdb after fastp trimmed the public reads at Q25, and only in-frame beta chains were retained. For every CDR3 protein sequence, its rows merge into one entry that carries the most common genes and DNA. The V and J calls were determined by TCRdb, not by the authors. The sample records hundreds of thousands of distinct CDR3 sequences, about 88% of which are singletons. The ten largest clones represent approximately 0.18% of the sample.

With respect to this clonotype: The antigen it recognizes is unknown. No qualities accompany the bases; no much larger clone lies one base away.

Peripheral blood CD8+ and CD4+ T cells from healthy donors, Susac syndrome patients and multiple sclerosis patients were profiled by high-throughput TCR beta sequencing. The multiple sclerosis controls were treatment-naive patients who had stable or active relapsing-remitting disease and met the revised McDonald criteria. Bulk CD8+ and CD4+ T cells were purified magnetically by negative isolation, whereas CD8+ TEMRA cells were enriched by FACS. Blood was collected in EDTA tubes and processed within 24 hours, with PBMCs isolated through density gradient centrifugation. PBMCs intended for TCR sequencing were cryopreserved in liquid nitrogen and thawed later in a water bath at 37 degrees C. Purity of sorted or isolated CD4+, CD8+ and CD8+ TEMRA cells was at least 90%.

The sequence is built from TRBV27 and TRBJ2-1; 11 bases in between match TRBD2. This receptor was taken from a human donor with multiple sclerosis. Sequenced material: CD8+ T cells from PBMCs. Read as DNA, the sequence is TGTGCCAGCAGTTTTAGCGGGGGGGCGTTTTATGAGCAGTTCTTC. Its product reads: CASSFSGGAFYEQFF.